Listed below are T cell receptor beta chains from one sample, sequenced in a study of CD8+ T cells in alopecia areata. The protocol was immunoSEQ multiplex PCR, while the TCRdb copy is restricted to in-frame clones and leaves out a portion. The sample holds 190,000 or so clones, roughly 50% seen once. The sequences come from CD8+ T cells sorted from blood, collected at week 24, from a patient treated with tofacitinib. The source of these receptors is a human donor with alopecia areata. The conserved cysteine and the conserved F or W are not part of the CDR3 here. The size field is filled for only some rows; it gives once, few, many or a size class.

cdr3_aa	v_call	j_call	clone_size
AWTAAGGNGDTQY	TRBV30	TRBJ2-3	.
ASSYRSGTGGYGYT	TRBV4-1	TRBJ1-2	.
ASSNLRGQREGGYT	TRBV19	TRBJ1-2	few
SVETGDYYGYT	TRBV29-1	TRBJ1-2	.
ASSPSSYEQY	TRBV6-1	TRBJ2-7	.
SVWATGANVLT	TRBV29-1	TRBJ2-6	few
ASRLAGGPYNEQF	TRBV2	TRBJ2-1	.
AWSGISSYNEQF	TRBV30	TRBJ2-1	.
ASRQGNEQF	TRBV19	TRBJ2-1	few
ASSQNTGSYEQY	TRBV4-1	TRBJ2-7	.